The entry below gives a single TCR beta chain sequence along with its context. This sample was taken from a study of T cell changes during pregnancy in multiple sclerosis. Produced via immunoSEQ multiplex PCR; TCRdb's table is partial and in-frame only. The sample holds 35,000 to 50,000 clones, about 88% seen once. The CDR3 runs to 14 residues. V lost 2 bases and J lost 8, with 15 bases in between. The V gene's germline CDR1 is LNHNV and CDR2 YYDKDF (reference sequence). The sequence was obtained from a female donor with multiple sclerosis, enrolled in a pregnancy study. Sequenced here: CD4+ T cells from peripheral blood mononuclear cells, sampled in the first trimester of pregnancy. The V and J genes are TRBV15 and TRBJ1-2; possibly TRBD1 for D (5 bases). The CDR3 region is CATSRRQGLEGYTF. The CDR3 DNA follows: TGTGCCACCAGCAGACGTCAGGGTCTGGAGGGCTACACCTTC.